This section outlines one T cell receptor (beta chain) sequence together with its context. The antigen is not known. This sample is part of a study of T cell responses to AZD1222 COVID-19 vaccine. Study at large: Second-dose schedules of about 4 or about 12 weeks were combined.

TCRdb's table, derived via immunoSEQ multiplex PCR, lists solely in-frame clones and lacks some. The table has approximately 70,000 clones, roughly 84% seen once; the top ten hold 24%. Notes on the study in general: White British ancestry dominated among donors, who included more females, and clonal diversity was possibly underestimated. Across the whole spike, CD4 TCRs peaked at regions 160-218 and 743-854. Baseline serology detected seropositivity in only 5 to 7 AZD1222 recipients.

Germline CDR1 is MNHEY and CDR2 is SVGAGI. V trimming: 5 bases; J trimming: 3 bases; junction bases outside the gene matches: 3. CDR3 size: 13 residues. The sequenced sample was peripheral blood, obtained on day 0 of AZD1222 vaccination. The chain recombines TRBV6-5 with TRBJ1-1, with 7 positions matching TRBD1. This sequence originates from an adult in good health. In DNA, the CDR3 is TGTGCCAGCAGTCGCGACAGGGACACTGAAGCTTTCTTT. Translation gives CASSRDRDTEAFF.